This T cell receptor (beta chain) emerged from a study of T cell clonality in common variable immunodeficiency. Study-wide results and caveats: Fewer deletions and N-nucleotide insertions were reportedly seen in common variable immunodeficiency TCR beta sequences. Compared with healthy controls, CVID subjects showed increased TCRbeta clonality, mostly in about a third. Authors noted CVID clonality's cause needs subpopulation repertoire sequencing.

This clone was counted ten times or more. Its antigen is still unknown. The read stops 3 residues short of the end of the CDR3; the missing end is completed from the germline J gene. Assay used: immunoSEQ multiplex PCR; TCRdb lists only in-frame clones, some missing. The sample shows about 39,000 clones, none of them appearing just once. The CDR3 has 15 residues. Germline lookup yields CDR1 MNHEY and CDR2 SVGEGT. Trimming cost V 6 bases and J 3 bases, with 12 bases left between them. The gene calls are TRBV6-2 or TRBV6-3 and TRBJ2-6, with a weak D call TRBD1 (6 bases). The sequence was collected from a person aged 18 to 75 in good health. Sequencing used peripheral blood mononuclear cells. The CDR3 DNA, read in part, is TGTGCCAGCAGCCTCAACAGGGATGGGGCCAACGTC. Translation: CASSLNRDGANV. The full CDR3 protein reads CASSLNRDGANVLTF.